The clone carrying this T cell receptor (beta chain) showed up many times. What it recognizes is unknown. Time point indicated: patch test 1, 2 weeks after DPC sensitization. The treatment was: therapeutic diphenylcyclopropenone sensitization with weekly scalp DPC. This sample is part of a study of human T cells and chemical hapten exposure. The study, taken as a whole, reports: Versus controls, significantly more large CDR3 similarity clusters arose from expanded TCRs.

Unique molecular identifiers were attached to individual cDNA molecules within the library. TCRdb called the RACE reads again in MiXCR, with one record for every CDR3 protein. The sample has around 150,000 distinct CDR3 sequences, about 14% seen once. The receptor was isolated from a woman aged 25-40 years with alopecia areata. Some clones in this sample may be carry-over from other donors' samples. The specimen comprised whole blood, sampled in connection with sensitization to the hapten diphenylcyclopropenone (DPC).

The chain's CDR3 is CASSYGPYEQYF. CDR3 sequence (DNA): TGTGCCAGCAGTTACGGGCCCTACGAGCAGTACTTC. V usage is TRBV6-2 or TRBV6-3 and J usage is TRBJ2-7; D ambiguous. This CDR3 has 12 residues. Germline V CDR1 and CDR2: MNHEY, SVGEGT. Trimming removed 2 bases from V and 2 bases from J, with 4 bases in between.